These 30 T cell receptor beta chains share one sample of origin, sequenced in a study of beta chain features in type 1 diabetes. The whole isolated RNA underwent reverse transcription, so sequencing captured expressed TCRB transcripts. Produced via immunoSEQ multiplex PCR; TCRdb's table is partial and in-frame only. This sample has 250,000 to 300,000 clones, with 7% to 9% found just once. The specimen was central memory CD4+ T cells from blood. The receptors here all came from a woman younger than 30 in good health.

This clone was counted a few times. The V and J genes are TRBV29-1 and TRBJ1-3; the match to TRBD1 covers 7 bases. The CDR3 sequence is 16 residues long. Per germline, CDR1 SQVTM and CDR2 ANQGSEA. The junction had 8 bases not matched to a gene; V was cut back by 3 bases and J by 0 bases. The CDR3 here is CSVETMTGYSGNTIYF. The CDR3 coding sequence is TGCAGCGTTGAGACCATGACAGGGTACTCTGGAAACACCATATATTTT.

This clone was observed a few times. This chain joins TRBV9 and TRBJ1-1, with unresolved D. The CDR3 sequence is 14 residues long. The germline CDR1 and CDR2 sequences are SGDLS and YYNGEE. Trimming stripped 4 bases from V and 1 base from J, with 11 bases between. This chain's CDR3 is CASSLRPGNTEAFF. DNA for the CDR3: TGTGCCAGCAGCCTTAGACCTGGGAACACTGAAGCTTTCTTT.

This clone has only a few counts. The chain uses TRBV7-6 and TRBJ2-2; D tentatively fits TRBD1 or TRBD2 (7 bases each). Germline V gene sequence: CDR1 SGHVS, CDR2 FNYEAQ. The CDR3 is 15 residues long. V was pared by 5 bases and J by 5 bases, with 15 bases between. This chain's CDR3 is CASSRRQGGTGELFF. DNA of the CDR3: TGTGCCAGCAGCCGTCGACAGGGAGGGACCGGGGAGCTGTTTTTT.

The table lists this clone with a few counts. The J gene is TRBJ1-5, the V gene TRBV19, with no clear D. Germline assignment: CDR1 LNHDA and CDR2 SQIVND (reference sequence). The CDR3 length is 14 residues. Trimming left V 7 bases short and J 0 bases short, with 10 bases between. The DNA for the CDR3 is TGTGCCAGTATGGCCGGGTATAGCAATCAGCCCCAGCATTTT. This sequence encodes CASMAGYSNQPQHF.

J is TRBJ2-3 and V is TRBV4-1; D is ambiguous. CDR1 MGHRA and CDR2 YSYEKL come from the germline V gene. The V gene lost 1 base and the J gene lost 6 bases, with 14 bases spanning the gap. This CDR3 has 15 residues. The CDR3 loop reads CASSQGGFVPDTQYF. CDR3 in DNA: TGCGCCAGCAGCCAAGGGGGTTTCGTACCGGATACGCAGTATTTT.

This clone was observed a few times. This rearrangement joins TRBV5-1 to TRBJ2-3; D unresolved. Germline CDR1 SGHRS, CDR2 YFSETQ. V was cut by 0 bases and J by 4 bases, with 9 bases left in between. The CDR3 covers 14 residues. CDR3 residues: CASSLGGNADTQYF. The DNA of the CDR3 is TGCGCCAGCAGCTTGGGGGGTAACGCAGATACGCAGTATTTT. The entire variable domain, with the rest obtained from reference TRBV5-1 and TRBJ2-3, is as follows: KAGVTQTPRYLIKTRGQQVTLSCSPISGHRSVSWYQQTPGQGLQFLFEYFSETQRNKGNFPGRFSGRQFSNSRSEMNVSTLELGDSALYLCASSLGGNADTQYFGPGTRLTVL.

This clone showed up just a few times. Additional DNA sequences in this sample encode the identical CDR3. This sequence joins TRBV27 and TRBJ2-3; D tentatively fits TRBD1 or TRBD2 (5 bases each). Trimming took off 9 bases at V and 2 bases at J, with 9 bases between the two ends. Germline loops: CDR1 MNHEY, CDR2 SMNVEV (reference sequence). The CDR3 has 12 residues. In nucleotides, the CDR3 is TGTGCCAGTAGGGACCTCACAGATACGCAGTATTTT. Protein sequence: CASRDLTDTQYF.

This clone was counted only a few times. The V and J genes are TRBV28 and TRBJ1-3; D is unclear. The V and J ends lost 4 bases and 0 bases respectively, with 10 bases between them. Looked up from germline, CDR1 is MDHEN and CDR2 is SYDVKM. This CDR3 region has 15 residues. This chain's CDR3 is CASSSGPNSGNTIYF. CDR3 sequence (DNA): TGTGCCAGCAGTTCTGGGCCCAACTCTGGAAACACCATATATTTT.

The rearrangement links TRBV28 to TRBJ2-2; 8 bases are a match to TRBD2. Trimming removed 5 bases from V and 2 bases from J; junction bases left unmatched: 7. From germline, CDR1 is MDHEN and CDR2 SYDVKM. CDR3 size: 16 residues. Written as DNA, the CDR3 is TGTGCCAGCAGTGTCGCGGGACTAGAAAACACCGGGGAGCTGTTTTTT. Its protein product is CASSVAGLENTGELFF.

The chain is built from TRBV28 and TRBJ1-4; 10 bases map to TRBD1. V was pared by 4 bases and J by 7 bases, with 3 bases of the junction left unmatched. Germline values: CDR1 MDHEN, CDR2 SYDVKM. This CDR3 has 14 residues. The CDR3 loop reads CASSSGTGAEKLFF. Written as DNA, the CDR3 is TGTGCCAGCAGTTCTGGGACAGGGGCTGAAAAACTGTTTTTT.

The chain couples TRBV7-9 to TRBJ1-4; 7 nucleotides match TRBD1. The CDR3 is 14 amino acids. The trim removed 4 bases at V and 11 bases at J, leaving 10 bases unmatched. The germline V gene encodes CDR1 SEHNR and CDR2 FQNEAQ (reference sequence). CDR3 sequence (DNA): TGTGCCAGCAGCTGGGGACAGTGGGAGGCGAAACTGTTTTTT. Residues: CASSWGQWEAKLFF.

The table lists this clone with a few counts. The V gene is TRBV28, the J gene TRBJ1-2; D may be TRBD1 (5 bases). Germline V gives CDR1 MDHEN, CDR2 SYDVKM. CDR3 size: 12 residues. V gave up 6 bases and J gave up 4 bases, with 9 bases separating them. The CDR3 sequence is CASRGQIYGYTF. The CDR3 bases are TGTGCCAGCAGGGGGCAGATCTATGGCTACACCTTC.

The chain carries TRBV6-5 and TRBJ2-3; no definite D call. Trimming pared 0 bases from V and 2 bases from J, leaving 9 bases between. CDR1 is MNHEY, CDR2 SVGAGI, per germline. CDR3 length: 15 residues. CDR3 residues: CASSYSYTVTDTQYF. Here the CDR3 DNA reads TGTGCCAGCAGTTACTCGTACACAGTCACAGATACGCAGTATTTT.

This clone has a count of ten or more. The rearrangement joins TRBV2 to TRBJ2-5; 10 bases line up with TRBD2. The CDR3 length is 14 residues. CDR1 SNHLY and CDR2 FYNNEI come from the germline V gene. J gave up 6 bases and V 3 bases, and 4 bases lay outside the gene matches. The CDR3 sequence is CASSDRAGGKTQYF. Here the CDR3 DNA reads TGTGCCAGCAGTGATCGAGCGGGGGGGAAGACCCAGTACTTC.

The gene calls are TRBV7-9 and TRBJ1-1; D is unclear. V lost 7 bases to trimming and J lost 5 bases, with 14 bases between them. This CDR3 is 13 amino acids long. Germline assignment: CDR1 SEHNR and CDR2 FQNEAQ (reference sequence). This CDR3 reads CASTSTAGTEAFF. CDR3 nucleotide sequence: TGTGCCAGCACCTCAACCGCGGGGACTGAAGCTTTCTTT.

In its sample, this clone was seen a few times. V gene TRBV28 combines with J gene TRBJ2-5; 12 nucleotides match TRBD2. Germline assignment: CDR1 MDHEN and CDR2 SYDVKM. The CDR3 loop spans 16 amino acids. With V trimmed by 3 bases and J by 3 bases, 5 bases remained unmatched. The CDR3 protein is CASSFLAGGPEETQYF. CDR3 nucleotides: TGTGCCAGCAGTTTCCTAGCGGGAGGGCCTGAAGAGACCCAGTACTTC.

This chain links TRBV7-3 with TRBJ2-3; D is ambiguous. Trimming pared 5 bases from V and 2 bases from J, leaving 8 bases between. CDR3 size: 13 residues. In germline, CDR1 is SGHTA, CDR2 FQGTGA. This CDR3 reads CASSASLTDTQYF. The CDR3 region has the DNA TGTGCCAGCAGCGCCAGCCTCACAGATACGCAGTATTTT.

The rearrangement joins TRBV4-2 to TRBJ2-5; 9 bases line up with TRBD2. This CDR3 comprises 18 residues. V lost 4 bases to trimming and J lost 1 base; unmatched junction nucleotides: 13. In germline, CDR1 is LGHNA, CDR2 YNFKEQ. DNA for the CDR3: TGTGCCAGCAGCCGTTCCCCAGTGGTAGCGGGAGCCCAAGAGACCCAGTACTTC. Translation gives CASSRSPVVAGAQETQYF.

The gene calls are TRBV5-1 and TRBJ1-1, with TRBD1 matching over 7 bases. Germline CDR1 is SGHRS and CDR2 is YFSETQ. CDR3 size: 14 residues. Trimming at V came to 3 bases and at J to 1 base, leaving 3 bases not matched to a gene. The CDR3 spells CASSSQGTNTEAFF. CDR3 in DNA: TGCGCCAGCAGCTCACAGGGGACGAACACTGAAGCTTTCTTT.

Only a few counts were recorded for this clone. The chain combines TRBV2 with TRBJ1-2; 8 bases match TRBD1. The CDR3 totals 14 residues. Germline values: CDR1 SNHLY, CDR2 FYNNEI. V was pared by 8 bases and J by 1 base, with 6 bases of the junction left unmatched. In nucleotides, the CDR3 is TGTGCCAGCCGTGCAGGGGGCGGTAACTATGGCTACACCTTC. Translation: CASRAGGGNYGYTF.

There are a few counts of this clone. V usage is TRBV29-1 and J usage is TRBJ2-7; D gene uncertain. The CDR3 consists of 11 residues. CDR1 is SQVTM, CDR2 ANQGSEA, per germline. Trimming stripped 4 bases from V and 2 bases from J, with 6 bases between. The chain's CDR3 is CSVGSTYEQYV. Here the CDR3 DNA reads TGCAGCGTTGGATCAACCTACGAGCAGTACGTC.

This chain connects TRBV7-2 to TRBJ1-2; D is perhaps TRBD1 (6 bases). Germline CDR1 reads SGHTA; CDR2 reads FQGNSA. The V gene lost 9 bases and the J gene lost 0 bases, with 14 bases spanning the gap. This CDR3 spans 14 amino acids. CDR3 region: CASATGHTNYGYTF. CDR3 DNA: TGTGCCAGTGCGACGGGACATACTAACTATGGCTACACCTTC.

This clone was recorded a few times. The rearrangement joins TRBV11-3 to TRBJ2-5, with D perhaps TRBD2 (5 bases). CDR1 is SGHNT, CDR2 YENEEA, per germline. This CDR3 comprises 14 residues. Trimming took 8 bases from V and 1 from J, leaving 14 bases between them. CDR3 sequence (DNA): TGTGCCAGCCGCCGTCAGGCGGGCCAAGAGACCCAGTACTTC. As protein: CASRRQAGQETQYF.

CDR3 DNA: TGTGCCAGCAGCTTAACCCAAGAGACCCAGTACTTC. Its translation: CASSLTQETQYF. The J gene is TRBJ2-5, the V gene TRBV7-2; D gene ambiguous. Trimming stripped 2 bases from V and 1 base from J, with 2 bases between. Germline V gives CDR1 SGHTA, CDR2 FQGNSA. The CDR3 length is 12 residues.

This clone was counted only a few times. The chain employs TRBV18 and TRBJ1-4; the D is unclear. The CDR3 runs 13 residues. The germline V gene has CDR1 KGHSH and CDR2 LQKENI. Trimming cost V 4 bases and J 4 bases, with 7 bases left between them. DNA for the CDR3: TGTGCCAGCTCACTCGGACTTAATGAAAAACTGTTTTTT. This codes for CASSLGLNEKLFF.

The chain carries TRBV29-1 and TRBJ1-5; D might be TRBD1 (6 bases). The CDR3 sequence is 13 residues long. V was pared by 6 bases and J by 2 bases, with 11 bases between. Germline V gene lookup returns CDR1 SQVTM and CDR2 ANQGSEA. CDR3 bases: TGCAGCGTATTACAGGGCGGCAATCAGCCCCAGCATTTT. Translating gives CSVLQGGNQPQHF.

The genes are TRBV7-2 and TRBJ2-2; D gene ambiguous. This CDR3 has 15 residues. Trimming stripped 2 bases from V and 1 base from J, with 8 bases between. Germline lookup yields CDR1 SGHTA and CDR2 FQGNSA. The CDR3 protein is CASSLTRLNTGELFF. The CDR3 nucleotides are TGTGCCAGCAGCTTAACCCGATTGAACACCGGGGAGCTGTTTTTT. The variable domain in full, with the rest retrieved from reference TRBV7-2 and TRBJ2-2, is GAGVSQSPSNKVTEKGKDVELRCDPISGHTALYWYRQSLGQGLEFLIYFQGNSAPDKSGLPSDRFSAERTGGSVSTLTIQRTQQEDSAVYLCASSLTRLNTGELFFGEGSRLTVL.

J is TRBJ1-6 and V is TRBV28; 7 nucleotides agree with TRBD1. Trimming at V came to 6 bases and at J to 9 bases, leaving 17 bases not matched to a gene. Germline CDR1 reads MDHEN; CDR2 reads SYDVKM. This CDR3 has 17 residues. The CDR3 loop reads CASRRDSHPSSGSPLHF. In DNA, the CDR3 is TGTGCCAGCAGGCGGGACAGCCATCCCTCCTCTGGTTCACCCCTCCACTTT. The full variable domain, completed using reference TRBV28 and TRBJ1-6, is DVKVTQSSRYLVKRTGEKVFLECVQDMDHENMFWYRQDPGLGLRLIYFSYDVKMKEKGDIPEGYSVSREKKERFSLILESASTNQTSMYLCASRRDSHPSSGSPLHFGNGTRLTVT.

This chain connects TRBV7-2 to TRBJ2-3; D is unresolved. This CDR3 comprises 14 residues. CDR1 SGHTA and CDR2 FQGNSA come from the germline V gene. Trimming removed 0 bases from V and 1 base from J, with 5 bases in between. In DNA, the CDR3 is TGTGCCAGCAGCTTAGCCCGGGGCACAGATACGCAGTATTTT. Translating gives CASSLARGTDTQYF.

The chain employs TRBV15 and TRBJ1-1; the D gene is possibly TRBD1 (5 bases). CDR1 LNHNV and CDR2 YYDKDF come from the germline V gene (reference sequence). V lost 3 bases to trimming and J lost 5 bases, with 13 bases between them. The CDR3 is made up of 14 amino acids. The CDR3 DNA is TGTGCCACCAGCAGGGGCAGGGCTTGGACTGAAGCTTTCTTT. This sequence encodes CATSRGRAWTEAFF.